This entry concerns a single T cell receptor beta chain. Its target is unknown. These data originate in a study of T cell responses to AZD1222 COVID-19 vaccine. Broader study findings: Of spike-specific TCRs, nearly half reportedly target regions left unmutated in variants.

Here immunoSEQ multiplex PCR was the method, and the copy in TCRdb shows in-frame clones only, minus some. The table shows 140,000 to 150,000 clones, with 85% to 95% occurring only once. This clonotype originated in an adult in good health. The sample in question was peripheral blood, obtained on day 0 of MenACWY control vaccination.

CDR3 in DNA: TGTGCCAGCTCCACACAGAGCAATCAGCCCCAGCATTTT. It yields the protein CASSTQSNQPQHF. The J gene is TRBJ1-5, the V gene TRBV18; no definite D call. V lost 6 bases, J lost 1 base, and 7 bases lay in between. The V gene's germline CDR1 is KGHSH and CDR2 LQKENI. The CDR3 is 13 residues long.